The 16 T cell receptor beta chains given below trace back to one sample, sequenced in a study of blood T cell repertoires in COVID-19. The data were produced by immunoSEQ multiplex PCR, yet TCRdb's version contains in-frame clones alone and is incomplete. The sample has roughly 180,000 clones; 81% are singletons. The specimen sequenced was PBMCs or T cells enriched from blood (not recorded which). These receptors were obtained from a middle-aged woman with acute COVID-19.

The CDR3 nucleotides are TGTGCCAGTAGCACAACCGGGACATCCTATAACCCCTCCTACAATGAGCAGTTCTTC. It codes for CASSTTGTSYNPSYNEQFF. The chain has TRBV19 and TRBJ2-1; possible D gene TRBD1, 6 bases. The CDR3 has 19 residues. Per germline, CDR1 LNHDA and CDR2 SQIVND (reference sequence). V was pared by 6 bases and J by 0 bases, with 24 bases between. The full variable domain, completed using reference TRBV19 and TRBJ2-1, is DGGITQSPKYLFRKEGQNVTLSCEQNLNHDAMYWYRQDPGQGLRLIYYSQIVNDFQKGDIAEGYSVSREKKESFPLTVTSAQKNPTAFYLCASSTTGTSYNPSYNEQFFGPGTRLTVL.

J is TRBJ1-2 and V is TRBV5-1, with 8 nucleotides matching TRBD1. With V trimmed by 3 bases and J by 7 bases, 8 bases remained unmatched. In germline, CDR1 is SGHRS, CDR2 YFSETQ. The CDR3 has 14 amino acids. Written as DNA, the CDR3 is TGCGCCAGCAGCTCCGGCCCAGGGGGCCCTGGCTACACCTTC. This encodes CASSSGPGGPGYTF.

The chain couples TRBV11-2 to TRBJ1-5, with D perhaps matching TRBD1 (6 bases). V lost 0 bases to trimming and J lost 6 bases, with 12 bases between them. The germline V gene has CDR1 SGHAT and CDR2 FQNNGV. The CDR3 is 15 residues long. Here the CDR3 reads CASSLDGGAGQPQHF. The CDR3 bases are TGTGCCAGCAGCTTAGATGGGGGGGCCGGTCAGCCCCAGCATTTT.

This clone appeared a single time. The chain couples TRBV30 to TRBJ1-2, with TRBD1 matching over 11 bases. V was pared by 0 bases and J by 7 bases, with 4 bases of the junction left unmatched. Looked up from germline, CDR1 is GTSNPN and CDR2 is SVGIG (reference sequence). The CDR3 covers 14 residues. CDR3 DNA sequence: TGTGCCTGGAGTGTTGGACAGGGGGCATCTGGCTACACCTTC. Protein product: CAWSVGQGASGYTF.

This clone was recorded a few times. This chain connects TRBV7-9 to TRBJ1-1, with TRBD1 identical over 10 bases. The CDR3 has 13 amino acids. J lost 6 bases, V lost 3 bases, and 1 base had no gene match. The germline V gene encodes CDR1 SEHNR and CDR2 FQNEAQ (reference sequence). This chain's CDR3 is CASSFGQGAEAFF. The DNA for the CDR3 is TGTGCCAGCAGCTTTGGACAGGGGGCTGAAGCTTTCTTT.

The CDR3 is CATSDCSGPFSSYEQYF. In DNA, the CDR3 is TGTGCCACCAGTGACTGTTCGGGTCCCTTCAGCTCCTACGAGCAGTACTTC. This chain connects TRBV24-1 to TRBJ2-7; D unresolved. Germline CDR1 reads KGHDR; CDR2 reads SFDVKD. CDR3 size: 17 residues. V shed 4 bases and J shed 0 bases, with 18 bases lying between them.

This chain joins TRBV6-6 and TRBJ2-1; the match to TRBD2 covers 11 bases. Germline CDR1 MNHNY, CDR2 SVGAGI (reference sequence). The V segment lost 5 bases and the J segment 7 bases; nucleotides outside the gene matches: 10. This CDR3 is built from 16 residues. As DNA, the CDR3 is TGTGCCAGCAGTCCCCTAGCGGGAGGAAGGGGGAATGAGCAGTTCTTC. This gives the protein CASSPLAGGRGNEQFF.

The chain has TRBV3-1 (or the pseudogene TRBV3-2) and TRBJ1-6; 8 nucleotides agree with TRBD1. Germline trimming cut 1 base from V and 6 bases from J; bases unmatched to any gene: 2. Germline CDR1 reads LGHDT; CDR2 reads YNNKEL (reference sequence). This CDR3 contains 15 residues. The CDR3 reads CASSQGGQGNSPLHF. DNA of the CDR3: TGTGCCAGCAGCCAAGGAGGACAGGGTAATTCACCCCTCCACTTT.

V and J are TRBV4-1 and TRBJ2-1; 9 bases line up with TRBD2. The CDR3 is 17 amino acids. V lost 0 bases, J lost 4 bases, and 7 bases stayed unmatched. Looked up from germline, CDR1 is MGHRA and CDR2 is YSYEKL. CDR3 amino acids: CASSQDTLAGSYNEQFF. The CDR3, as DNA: TGCGCCAGCAGCCAAGATACCCTAGCGGGATCATACAATGAGCAGTTCTTC.

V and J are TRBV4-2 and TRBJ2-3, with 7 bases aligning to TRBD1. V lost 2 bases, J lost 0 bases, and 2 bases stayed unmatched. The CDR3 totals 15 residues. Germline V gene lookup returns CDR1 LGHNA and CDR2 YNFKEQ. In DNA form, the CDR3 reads TGTGCCAGCAGCCAACCGGGACAGAGCACAGATACGCAGTATTTT. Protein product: CASSQPGQSTDTQYF.

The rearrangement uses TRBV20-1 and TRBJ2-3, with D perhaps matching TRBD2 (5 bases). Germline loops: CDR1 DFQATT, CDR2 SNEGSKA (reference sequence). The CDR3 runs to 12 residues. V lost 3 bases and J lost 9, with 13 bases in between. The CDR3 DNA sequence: TGCAGTGCTAGTCCTAGCCCAAGAACGCAGTATTTT. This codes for CSASPSPRTQYF.

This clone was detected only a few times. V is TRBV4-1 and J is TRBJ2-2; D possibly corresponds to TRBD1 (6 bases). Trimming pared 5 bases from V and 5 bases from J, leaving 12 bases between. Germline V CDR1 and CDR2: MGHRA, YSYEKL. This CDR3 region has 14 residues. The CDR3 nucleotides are TGCGCCAGCAGCTTCCGGGACATAACCGGGGAGCTGTTTTTT. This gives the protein CASSFRDITGELFF.

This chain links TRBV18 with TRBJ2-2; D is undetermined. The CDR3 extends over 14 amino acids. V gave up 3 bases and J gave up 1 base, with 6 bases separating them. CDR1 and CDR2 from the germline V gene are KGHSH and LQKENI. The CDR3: CASSPYGNTGELFF. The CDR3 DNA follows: TGTGCCAGCTCACCGTACGGGAACACCGGGGAGCTGTTTTTT.

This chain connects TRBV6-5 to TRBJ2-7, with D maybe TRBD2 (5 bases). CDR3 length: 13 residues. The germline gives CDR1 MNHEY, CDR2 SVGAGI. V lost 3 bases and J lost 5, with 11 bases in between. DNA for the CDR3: TGTGCCAGCAGTTATGAGAGGGTCCACGAGCAGTACTTC. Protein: CASSYERVHEQYF.

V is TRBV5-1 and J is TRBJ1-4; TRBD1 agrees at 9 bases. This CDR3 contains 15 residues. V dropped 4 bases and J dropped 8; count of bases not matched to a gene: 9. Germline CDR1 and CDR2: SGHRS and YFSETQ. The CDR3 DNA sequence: TGCGCCAGCAGCCAACAGGGGGCAAGTGGAGAAAAACTGTTTTTT. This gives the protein CASSQQGASGEKLFF.

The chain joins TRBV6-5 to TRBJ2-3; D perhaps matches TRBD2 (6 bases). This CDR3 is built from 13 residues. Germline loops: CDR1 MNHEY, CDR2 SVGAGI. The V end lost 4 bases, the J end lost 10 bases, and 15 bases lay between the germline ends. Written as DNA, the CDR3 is TGTGCCAGCAGTTCGCTCTCCTGGGAGGCGCAGTATTTT. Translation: CASSSLSWEAQYF.